This is a list of T cell receptor beta chains from one sample in a study of blood T cell repertoires in COVID-19. The method was immunoSEQ multiplex PCR; TCRdb's version includes in-frame clones alone and lacks a portion of them. The data show about 140,000 clones, roughly 86% seen once. What was sequenced was PBMCs or T cells enriched from blood (not recorded which). Receptor source: a woman in her 50s with acute COVID-19. Each CDR3 is given without its conserved first and last residue. Fields, in order: V gene, CDR3 protein.

>TRBV6-2/TRBV6-3
ASSYGGLVQETQY
>TRBV5-1
ASSSGQGLIYQY
>TRBV2
ASWGGSDTQY
>TRBV27
ASSSNNQPQH
>TRBV24-1
ATSDPGLAGGRETQY
>TRBV5-6
ASSLEGAEQF
>TRBV7-9
ASSSGHILPTDTQY
>TRBV19
ASSQVVYNEQF
>TRBV14
ASSPAVYSANEKLF
>TRBV4-1
ASSQAWGGVGEAF
>TRBV2
ASSEQGPHNEQF
>TRBV29-1
SVGAGGQGEKLF
>TRBV7-9
ASSKSHLRNSPLH
>TRBV5-1
ASSPGTAQSLENTEAF
>TRBV30
ALEWDRVSGYT
>TRBV10-2
ASMGRRGRDTDTQY
>TRBV2
ASTRDWGGGVNEQF
>TRBV24-1
ATSKGQGSNEQY
>TRBV11-2
ASSLSGRGTEAF
>TRBV7-9
ASSLRGQGTGELF
>TRBV5-1
ASSLVLAGGEETQY
>TRBV2
ASINLPGGALT
>TRBV7-9
ASSLGGGRGTDTQY
>TRBV12-3/TRBV12-4
ASSKGLMEKLF
>TRBV5-1
ASSMTTHIVSEQF
>TRBV28
ASTWGGAYEQY
>TRBV5-1
ASSRDNYEQY
>TRBV11-3
ASSGQRVRKTYNEQF
>TRBV11-2
ASSFGGGSYEQY
>TRBV24-1
ATSDRTSPTGSYEQY
>TRBV5-4
ASSLGGGSSYNEQF
>TRBV7-6
ASSLGATQETQY
>TRBV5-1
ASRPGQTSGNTIY
>TRBV5-1
ASSWEIGSEWDEQY
>TRBV12-2
ASRRNQNSPLH
>TRBV6-5
ASSQTSLDEQY
>TRBV6-5
ASQFGGRPQEQF
>TRBV7-3
ASSRTGGTEAF
>TRBV5-4
ASKGQGYSYNEQF
>TRBV7-6
ASSPWTGGETQY
>TRBV11-2
ASSLGGGTNQPQH
>TRBV5-1
ASSLIPGHINNEQF
>TRBV7-3
ASSLLGGTGNTIY
>TRBV19
ASSIRRGTEAKNIQY
>TRBV30
AWSGGRVGGYT
>TRBV6-1
ASSDRDGGNEQF
>TRBV5-8
ASSTGQGWDQPQH
>TRBV3-1/TRBV3-2
ASSQEGQGNQPQH
>TRBV18
ASSPPGGKNNEQF
>TRBV24-1
ATSDLAHRGQVEAF
>TRBV6-1
ASSEALEAGANVLT
>TRBV12-3/TRBV12-4
ASRTAEGPLH
>TRBV11-3
ASNHGTGRDTEAF
>TRBV12-3/TRBV12-4
ASSLQGQPQH
>TRBV5-1
ASSWGVLAAFSGANVLT